Listed here are 25 T cell receptor beta chains from one sample, sequenced in a study of cytomegalovirus exposure and HLA in healthy donors. This PCR relied on a set of 60 Vbeta primers and 13 Jbeta primers. Clones were sequenced by immunoSEQ multiplex PCR, and TCRdb holds only the in-frame ones, with some missing. Counted here are 35,000 to 50,000 clones, over 75% occurring once; the ten biggest clones make up about 2.9%. The sequencing sample was made of PBMCs. The origin of the receptors is a man aged 45-65 years in good health and CMV-seronegative.

The rearrangement uses TRBV7-7 and TRBJ1-1; TRBD1 matches 10 bases. From germline, CDR1 is SSHAT and CDR2 FNYEAQ (reference sequence). This CDR3 is 16 amino acids long. The ends lost 0 bases at V and 5 bases at J; junction bases unmatched: 6. CDR3 sequence (DNA): TGTGCCAGCAGCTTAGCCTTCCGGACAGGGGGGACTGAAGCTTTCTTT. Amino acids: CASSLAFRTGGTEAFF.

Only a few counts were recorded for this clone. The chain carries TRBV5-1 and TRBJ1-2, with a weak D call TRBD1 (5 bases). Germline V gives CDR1 SGHRS, CDR2 YFSETQ. The CDR3 extends over 14 amino acids. V was cut by 0 bases and J by 8 bases, with 14 bases left in between. The CDR3 region has the DNA TGCGCCAGCAGCTTGGTGGCGGGGGAGCGAGGCTACACCTTC. Translated: CASSLVAGERGYTF.

This chain joins TRBV7-3 and TRBJ1-2, with D perhaps TRBD1 (5 bases). The CDR3 runs 18 residues. Germline CDR1 SGHTA, CDR2 FQGTGA. Trimming left V 2 bases short and J 4 bases short, with 23 bases between. The CDR3 DNA follows: TGTGCCAGCAGCTTACGGTCAGGGTTGGGGTCGGGGGGCTATGGCTACACCTTC. Translation gives CASSLRSGLGSGGYGYTF.

The chain employs TRBV4-3 and TRBJ1-2, with D perhaps TRBD1 (6 bases). Germline V lookup: CDR1 LGHNA, CDR2 YSLEER. V lost 4 bases and J lost 8, with 11 bases in between. This CDR3 has 12 amino acids. As DNA, the CDR3 is TGCGCCAGCAGCCCATTTGGGGGCGGCTACACCTTC. It encodes CASSPFGGGYTF.

This sequence joins TRBV4-3 and TRBJ1-2, with 7 bases aligning to TRBD1. Germline CDR1 is LGHNA and CDR2 is YSLEER. J lost 5 bases, V lost 0 bases, and 6 bases had no gene match. There are 15 residues in the CDR3. CDR3 loop: CASSQDGTAAYGYTF. The CDR3 DNA reads TGCGCCAGCAGCCAAGATGGGACAGCTGCGTATGGCTACACCTTC.

This chain joins TRBV7-2 and TRBJ2-1, with 14 bases identical to TRBD2. Germline V CDR1 and CDR2: SGHTA, FQGNSA. This CDR3 region has 17 residues. V lost 6 bases to trimming and J lost 3 bases; unmatched junction nucleotides: 7. In nucleotides, the CDR3 is TGTGCCAGCAGTCCGACTAGCGGGAGGGTCGGCTACAATGAGCAGTTCTTC. Translated: CASSPTSGRVGYNEQFF.

The V call is TRBV9, the J call TRBJ1-6; no firm D call. CDR3 length: 14 residues. Germline-derived CDR1 and CDR2 are SGDLS and YYNGEE. V was pared by 3 bases and J by 7 bases, with 11 bases between. The CDR3 bases are TGTGCCAGCAGCGCTTACAGTGGGAATTCACCCCTCCACTTT. As protein: CASSAYSGNSPLHF.

This clone occurred a few times. The rearrangement uses TRBV5-1 and TRBJ2-1, with 10 positions matching TRBD2. CDR1 is SGHRS, CDR2 YFSETQ, per germline. This CDR3 has 15 residues. The V segment lost 5 bases and the J segment 3 bases; nucleotides outside the gene matches: 5. The CDR3 DNA sequence: TGCGCCAGCAGGGAGCGGGAGGGCCACTACAATGAGCAGTTCTTC. Its protein product is CASREREGHYNEQFF. Complete variable domain (other parts from reference TRBV5-1 and TRBJ2-1): KAGVTQTPRYLIKTRGQQVTLSCSPISGHRSVSWYQQTPGQGLQFLFEYFSETQRNKGNFPGRFSGRQFSNSRSEMNVSTLELGDSALYLCASREREGHYNEQFFGPGTRLTVL.

The rearrangement links TRBV30 to TRBJ2-7; D remains unclear. Looked up from germline, CDR1 is GTSNPN and CDR2 is SVGIG (reference sequence). The CDR3 extends over 13 amino acids. For the CDR3, the DNA is TGTTTTTTCAAGCAGAAGGCGGCATACGAGCAGTACTTC. This sequence encodes CFFKQKAAYEQYF.

CDR3 amino acids: CASSVGPGGTSPLHF. The CDR3 coding sequence is TGTGCCAGCAGCGTAGGCCCAGGGGGCACTTCACCCCTCCACTTT. The chain combines TRBV9 with TRBJ1-6; 8 bases map to TRBD1. Germline CDR1 and CDR2: SGDLS and YYNGEE. V was pared by 0 bases and J by 9 bases, with 5 bases of the junction left unmatched. The CDR3 is 15 residues long. Variable domain in full (rest from reference TRBV9 and TRBJ1-6): DSGVTQTPKHLITATGQRVTLRCSPRSGDLSVYWYQQSLDQGLQFLIQYYNGEERAKGNILERFSAQQFPDLHSELNLSSLELGDSALYFCASSVGPGGTSPLHFGNGTRLTVT.

The chain carries TRBV4-1 and TRBJ2-3; a weak D match, TRBD2 (6 bases). CDR3 size: 14 residues. Trimming took 3 bases from V and 5 from J, leaving 12 bases between them. CDR1 and CDR2 from the germline V gene are MGHRA and YSYEKL. The CDR3 reads CASSHSPGEDTQYF. For the CDR3, the DNA is TGCGCCAGCAGCCACTCACCGGGAGAAGATACGCAGTATTTT.

The chain employs TRBV20-1 and TRBJ1-1; TRBD1 might be the D (6 bases). V lost 3 bases and J lost 5, with 7 bases in between. Germline loops: CDR1 DFQATT, CDR2 SNEGSKA (reference sequence). The CDR3 has 11 residues. The CDR3 DNA is TGCAGTGCTAGCCAGGGGACTGAAGCTTTCTTT. Protein product: CSASQGTEAFF.

This clone was detected once. V and J are TRBV28 and TRBJ2-1; D ambiguous. Trimming took 8 bases from V and 0 from J, leaving 17 bases between them. Germline CDR1 and CDR2: MDHEN and SYDVKM. The CDR3 consists of 16 residues. The chain's CDR3 is CASLTLQKISYNEQFF. Here the CDR3 DNA reads TGTGCCAGCCTTACCTTACAGAAGATCTCCTACAATGAGCAGTTCTTC.

The chain carries TRBV28 and TRBJ2-7; the match to TRBD2 covers 8 bases. The CDR3 is 12 residues long. Trimming cost V 4 bases and J 6 bases; bases outside gene matches: 2. The germline V gene encodes CDR1 MDHEN and CDR2 SYDVKM. CDR3 sequence: CASSYGRGEQYF. The DNA of the CDR3 is TGTGCCAGCAGTTACGGGAGGGGCGAGCAGTACTTC.

As concerns this clone: One end of the junction varies from germline; a read error may be responsible. The J gene is TRBJ1-2, the V gene TRBV11-3; D not resolved. This CDR3 region has 9 residues. The germline gives CDR1 SGHNT, CDR2 YENEEA. Here the CDR3 DNA reads TGTGCCAGCAGCTTAGGCCGGGACTTC. Translation gives CASSLGRDF.

Only one count was recorded for this clone. This sequence joins TRBV4-3 and TRBJ2-6; 8 bases are shared with TRBD1. In germline, CDR1 is LGHNA, CDR2 YSLEER. There are 18 residues in the CDR3. J gave up 0 bases and V 4 bases, and 8 bases lay outside the gene matches. The CDR3 region is CASSRLGQETSGANVLTF. CDR3 DNA: TGCGCCAGCAGCCGTTTGGGACAGGAAACCTCTGGGGCCAACGTCCTGACTTTC.

The CDR3 DNA reads TGCGCCAGCAGTCAAGGAGGACAGGTAGTACCCAAAAACATTCAGTACTTC. Translation: CASSQGGQVVPKNIQYF. The chain joins TRBV23-1 to TRBJ2-4, with TRBD1 matching over 7 bases. TRBV23-1 is filed as an ORF, its function uncertain. The CDR3 has 17 amino acids. The trim removed 2 bases at V and 2 bases at J, leaving 9 bases unmatched.

The rearrangement links TRBV28 to TRBJ2-1; 12 nucleotides align to TRBD2. CDR1 is MDHEN, CDR2 SYDVKM, per germline. V lost 5 bases and J lost 5; bases outside the gene matches: 4. This CDR3 comprises 15 residues. The CDR3 loop is CASSPRTSGDNEQFF. CDR3 DNA sequence: TGTGCCAGCAGTCCCCGGACTAGCGGGGACAATGAGCAGTTCTTC.

The chain is built from TRBV6-5 and TRBJ1-5, with TRBD1 identical over 11 bases. V trimming: 0 bases; J trimming: 7 bases; junction bases outside the gene matches: 5. The CDR3 length is 16 residues. The germline V gene encodes CDR1 MNHEY and CDR2 SVGAGI. The CDR3 loop is CASSYSGTGGIQPQHF. Written as DNA, the CDR3 is TGTGCCAGCAGTTACTCGGGGACAGGGGGTATCCAGCCCCAGCATTTT.

This chain uses TRBV9 with TRBJ2-5; 9 positions match TRBD2. The V gene's germline CDR1 is SGDLS and CDR2 YYNGEE. This CDR3 has 15 residues. After removal of 1 base from V and 5 bases from J, the junction contained 6 bases not matched to a gene. CDR3 protein: CASSVRAGGGETQYF. The CDR3 DNA sequence: TGTGCCAGCAGCGTAAGAGCGGGGGGAGGGGAGACCCAGTACTTC. Full variable domain (outside the CDR3, taken from reference TRBV9 and TRBJ2-5): DSGVTQTPKHLITATGQRVTLRCSPRSGDLSVYWYQQSLDQGLQFLIQYYNGEERAKGNILERFSAQQFPDLHSELNLSSLELGDSALYFCASSVRAGGGETQYFGPGTRLLVL.

This chain uses TRBV6-4 with TRBJ2-1; TRBD2 agrees at 8 bases. The CDR3 has 17 amino acids. After removal of 0 bases from V and 4 bases from J, the junction contained 8 bases not matched to a gene. From germline, CDR1 is MRHNA and CDR2 SNTAGT. As DNA, the CDR3 is TGTGCCAGCAGTGACTCGACAGCGGGGGACTATTACAATGAGCAGTTCTTC. Protein sequence: CASSDSTAGDYYNEQFF.

This clone was detected only a few times. The V and J genes are TRBV19 and TRBJ2-7, with TRBD1 matching over 7 bases. This CDR3 region has 13 residues. Germline CDR1 is LNHDA and CDR2 is SQIVND (reference sequence). The V segment lost 5 bases and the J segment 4 bases; nucleotides outside the gene matches: 5. DNA for the CDR3: TGTGCCAGTAGTCCAGGGGGTTCATACGAGCAGTACTTC. Protein sequence: CASSPGGSYEQYF.

This clone is medium-sized in the sample. The DNA of the CDR3 is TGTGCCAGCAGCCCCGGGACAGCCGTTGAAGCTTTCTTT. Its translation is CASSPGTAVEAFF. The genes are TRBV6-6 and TRBJ1-1, with TRBD1 identical over 7 bases. CDR1 is MNHNY and CDR2 is SVGAGI in the germline V gene (reference sequence). The V and J ends lost 6 bases and 7 bases, in that order; junction bases with no gene match: 8. CDR3 length: 13 amino acids.

The chain employs TRBV28 and TRBJ2-4; 10 bases agree with TRBD1. CDR1 MDHEN and CDR2 SYDVKM come from the germline V gene. This CDR3 has 19 residues. V gave up 5 bases and J gave up 3 bases; unmatched junction bases: 16. The CDR3 spells CASSANSYRDRGSKNIQYF. CDR3 sequence (DNA): TGTGCCAGCAGTGCCAACTCCTACCGGGACAGGGGAAGCAAAAACATTCAGTACTTC. The full variable domain, its missing parts supplied by reference TRBV28 and TRBJ2-4, is DVKVTQSSRYLVKRTGEKVFLECVQDMDHENMFWYRQDPGLGLRLIYFSYDVKMKEKGDIPEGYSVSREKKERFSLILESASTNQTSMYLCASSANSYRDRGSKNIQYFGAGTRLSVL.

In nucleotides, the CDR3 is TGTGCCAGCTCACCAGAGGGACAGTGGAGCACAGATACGCAGTATTTT. Protein: CASSPEGQWSTDTQYF. This chain uses TRBV18 with TRBJ2-3, with 7 positions matching TRBD1. Germline values: CDR1 KGHSH, CDR2 LQKENI. V lost 2 bases to trimming and J lost 0 bases; unmatched junction nucleotides: 5. This CDR3 is 16 amino acids long. The complete variable domain, with remaining parts taken from reference TRBV18 and TRBJ2-3, reads NAGVMQNPRHLVRRRGQEARLRCSPMKGHSHVYWYRQLPEEGLKFMVYLQKENIIDESGMPKERFSAEFPKEGPSILRIQQVVRGDSAAYFCASSPEGQWSTDTQYFGPGTRLTVL.